This entry is about one T cell receptor beta chain. Its specificity is not known. The libraries were made with immunoSEQ v3. The assay was immunoSEQ multiplex PCR, and TCRdb's table has in-frame clones only and misses some. The sample contains about 50,000 clones, 60% to 85% of which appear only once. This record belongs to a study of TIL therapy for anti-PD-1-resistant metastatic lung cancer. Study-level background: Median patient age was 54, ranging about 38-80 years. Study-wide points: Treatment-naive, never-smoker and oncogene-addicted patients were overrepresented in this highly selected cohort. Compared with baseline intratumoral T cells, expanded TIL cultures were more clonal and less diverse (about 5.8% vs 31%).

The time point is: pre-treatment sample, taken before nivolumab and TIL therapy. The tumor samples were excised metastases, mostly pleural nodules or supraclavicular lymph nodes. The origin of this receptor is a person between 25 and 80 years old with non-small cell lung cancer. Source: tumor tissue, taken at baseline.

This chain's CDR3 is CASSFSNQPQHF. For the CDR3, the DNA is TGTGCCAGCAGTTTTAGCAATCAGCCCCAGCATTTT. This chain uses TRBV6-5 with TRBJ1-5; D unresolved. The germline CDR1 and CDR2 sequences are MNHEY and SVGAGI. The CDR3 length is 12 residues. Trimming removed 4 bases at V and 0 bases at J, with 1 base between.